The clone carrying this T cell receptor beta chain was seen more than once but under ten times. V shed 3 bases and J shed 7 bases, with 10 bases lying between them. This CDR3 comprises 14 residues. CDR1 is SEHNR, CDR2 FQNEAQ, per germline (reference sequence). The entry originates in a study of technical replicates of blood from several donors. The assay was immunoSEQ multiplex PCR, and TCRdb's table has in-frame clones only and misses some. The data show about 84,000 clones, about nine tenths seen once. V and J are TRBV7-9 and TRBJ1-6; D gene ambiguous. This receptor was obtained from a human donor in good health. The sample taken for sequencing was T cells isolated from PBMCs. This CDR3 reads CASSLGLSNSPLHF. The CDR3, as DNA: TGTGCCAGCAGCTTGGGCCTGAGCAATTCACCCCTCCACTTT.